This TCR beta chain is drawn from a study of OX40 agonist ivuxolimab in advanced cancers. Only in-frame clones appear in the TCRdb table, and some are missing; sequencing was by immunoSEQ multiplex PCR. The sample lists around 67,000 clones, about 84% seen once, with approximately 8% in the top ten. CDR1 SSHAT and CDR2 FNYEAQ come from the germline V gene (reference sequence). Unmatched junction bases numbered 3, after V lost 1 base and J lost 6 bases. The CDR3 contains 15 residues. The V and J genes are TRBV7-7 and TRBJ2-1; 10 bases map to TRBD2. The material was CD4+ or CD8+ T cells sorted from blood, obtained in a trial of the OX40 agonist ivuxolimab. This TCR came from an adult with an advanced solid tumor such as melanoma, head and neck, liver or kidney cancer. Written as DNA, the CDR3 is TGTGCCAGCAGCTTAGTTCTAGCGGGAGTCAATGAGCAGTTCTTC. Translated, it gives CASSLVLAGVNEQFF.